The rows below give T cell receptor beta chains drawn from one sample of a study of blood T cell repertoires in COVID-19. Using immunoSEQ multiplex PCR, the repertoire was profiled, and TCRdb retains in-frame clones only, with some absent. The table records approximately 280,000 clones, nearly 90% of them present only once. Source material: peripheral blood. All receptors come from a man aged 18 to 29 with active or convalescent COVID-19. Each CDR3 is given with its conserved first and last residue. D genes are given only for firm matches. Not every row has a clone size; where given, it reads once, few, many or a size class.

clone size	CDR3 length	D gene	J gene	V gene	CDR3 protein	CDR3 DNA
.	15	TRBD1	TRBJ2-7	TRBV9	CASSQGTGGFYEQYF	TGTGCCAGCAGCCAAGGGACAGGGGGCTTCTACGAGCAGTACTTC
.	18	TRBD1	TRBJ1-1	TRBV4-3	CASSQKRQGWQANTEAFF	TGCGCCAGCAGCCAAAAACGACAGGGCTGGCAGGCGAACACTGAAGCTTTCTTT
.	15	TRBD1	TRBJ1-1	TRBV5-1	CASSWKQGRNTEAFF	TGCGCCAGCAGCTGGAAACAGGGGAGGAACACTGAAGCTTTCTTT
.	16	.	TRBJ2-1	TRBV21-1	CASSSPTSGGVNEQFF	TGTGCCAGCAGCTCCCCGACTAGCGGGGGGGTGAATGAGCAGTTCTTC
.	17	.	TRBJ2-1	TRBV3-1/TRBV3-2	CASSSQTGWISDNEQFF	TGTGCCAGCAGCTCCCAGACAGGCTGGATTTCCGACAATGAGCAGTTCTTC
.	16	TRBD2	TRBJ2-3	TRBV5-5	CASSLPTSGFTDTQYF	TGTGCCAGCAGCTTGCCCACTAGCGGATTTACAGATACGCAGTATTTT
.	14	TRBD1	TRBJ1-2	TRBV6-5	CASSSGQGAIGYTF	TGTGCCAGCAGTTCAGGCCAGGGGGCTATTGGCTACACCTTC
.	13	.	TRBJ1-1	TRBV5-8	CASRYDSDTEAFF	TGTGCCAGCAGATACGACAGTGACACTGAAGCTTTCTTT
.	15	TRBD1	TRBJ1-6	TRBV7-9	CASSISGGAESPLHF	TGTGCCAGCAGCATCTCAGGGGGCGCGGAGTCACCCCTCCACTTT
.	15	TRBD2	TRBJ2-5	TRBV5-6	CASSLDSSGGETQYF	TGTGCCAGCAGCTTGGATTCTAGCGGGGGTGAGACCCAGTACTTC
.	15	TRBD1	TRBJ2-7	TRBV10-3	CAISESGDRAGEQYF	TGTGCCATCAGTGAGTCGGGGGACAGGGCGGGTGAGCAGTACTTC
.	18	TRBD2	TRBJ2-3	TRBV15	CATSRGGWSGGSTDTQYF	TGTGCCACCAGCAGAGGCGGATGGAGCGGGGGGAGCACAGATACGCAGTATTTT
.	14	.	TRBJ1-3	TRBV7-2	CASSFTGSGNTIYF	TGTGCCAGCAGCTTTACAGGTTCAGGAAACACCATATATTTT
.	15	TRBD1	TRBJ2-7	TRBV5-1	CASSWGGQGTYEQYF	TGCGCCAGCAGCTGGGGGGGACAGGGAACCTACGAGCAGTACTTC
.	12	.	TRBJ2-5	TRBV7-2	CASSTRRGTQYF	TGTGCCAGCAGTACTCGGAGGGGGACCCAGTACTTC
.	17	TRBD2	TRBJ2-3	TRBV10-3	CAITREVALFGTDTQYF	TGTGCCATCACCCGGGAGGTGGCCCTTTTTGGCACAGATACGCAGTATTTT
.	16	TRBD1	TRBJ1-5	TRBV19	CASRYSGQARNQPQHF	TGTGCCAGTAGATATAGCGGACAGGCGCGCAATCAGCCCCAGCATTTT
.	13	.	TRBJ2-1	TRBV15	CATSRTGRDEQFF	TGTGCCACCAGCAGAACAGGGAGGGATGAGCAGTTCTTC
.	17	.	TRBJ1-3	TRBV2	CASSAPKEKASGNTIYF	TGTGCCAGCAGTGCCCCGAAAGAAAAAGCTTCTGGAAACACCATATATTTT
.	12	.	TRBJ1-5	TRBV3-1/TRBV3-2	CASSQGDQPQHF	TGTGCCAGCAGCCAAGGAGATCAGCCCCAGCATTTT
.	14	.	TRBJ2-2	TRBV7-9	CASSFQGRTGELFF	TGTGCCAGCAGCTTCCAGGGGAGAACCGGGGAGCTGTTTTTT
.	14	.	TRBJ2-1	TRBV11-2	CASSLETVTNEQFF	TGTGCCAGCAGCTTGGAGACAGTCACAAATGAGCAGTTCTTC
.	13	.	TRBJ2-1	TRBV6-2/TRBV6-3	CASSISAYNEQFF	TGTGCCAGCAGTATTAGCGCCTACAATGAGCAGTTCTTC
.	18	TRBD1	TRBJ2-7	TRBV11-2	CASSLGRARDRGSYEQYF	TGTGCCAGCAGCTTAGGTCGGGCTAGGGACAGGGGATCCTACGAGCAGTACTTC
.	12	TRBD1	TRBJ1-5	TRBV12-3/TRBV12-4	CASRQGDQPQHF	TGTGCCAGCAGACAGGGGGATCAGCCCCAGCATTTT
.	15	.	TRBJ1-5	TRBV19	CASSIGVRLYQPQHF	TGTGCCAGTAGTATCGGGGTTCGTTTATATCAGCCCCAGCATTTT
once	16	TRBD1	TRBJ1-2	TRBV4-1	CASSQDRTGAPLGYTF	TGCGCCAGCAGCCAAGATAGGACAGGGGCCCCCCTTGGCTACACCTTC
.	15	TRBD2	TRBJ2-7	TRBV6-5	CASSYSSGGAYEQYF	TGTGCCAGCAGTTACTCTAGCGGGGGGGCCTACGAGCAGTACTTC
.	15	.	TRBJ1-2	TRBV27	CASSLTTGPWYGYTF	TGTGCCAGCAGTCTCACAACAGGGCCTTGGTATGGCTACACCTTC
.	11	.	TRBJ1-1	TRBV2	CASRKNTEAFF	TGTGCCAGCCGTAAGAACACTGAAGCTTTCTTT
.	16	TRBD1	TRBJ1-2	TRBV6-1	CASSEDTGGGRRGYTF	TGTGCCAGCAGTGAGGATACAGGGGGCGGTCGTCGGGGCTACACCTTC
once	15	TRBD1	TRBJ1-2	TRBV3-1/TRBV3-2	CASSQRTGSNYGYTF	TGTGCCAGCAGCCAAAGGACAGGGTCCAACTATGGCTACACCTTC
once	15	.	TRBJ2-7	TRBV7-9	CASSFQGQGGFEQYF	TGTGCCAGCAGCTTCCAGGGGCAGGGGGGCTTCGAGCAGTACTTC
.	16	.	TRBJ1-5	TRBV7-9	CASSSWDIGSNQPQHF	TGTGCCAGCAGCTCTTGGGACATTGGGAGCAATCAGCCCCAGCATTTT
.	15	TRBD2	TRBJ2-1	TRBV6-4	CASSDGERGVNEQFF	TGTGCCAGCAGTGACGGCGAGCGGGGGGTAAATGAGCAGTTCTTC
.	15	TRBD1	TRBJ1-5	TRBV5-5	CASSWTGGSNQPQHF	TGTGCCAGCAGCTGGACAGGGGGAAGCAATCAGCCCCAGCATTTT
.	17	TRBD1	TRBJ1-1	TRBV20-1	CSARGSGQGAEITEAFF	TGCAGTGCTCGTGGCTCGGGACAGGGGGCGGAGATCACTGAAGCTTTCTTT
once	13	TRBD2	TRBJ2-7	TRBV7-2	CASSSGLDSVQYF	TGTGCCAGCAGCTCGGGACTAGACTCAGTGCAGTACTTC
.	14	TRBD1	TRBJ2-7	TRBV5-3	CARGPGGRFYEQYF	TGTGCCAGAGGGCCAGGGGGACGATTCTACGAGCAGTACTTC
.	13	TRBD1	TRBJ1-2	TRBV3-1/TRBV3-2	CASSPGQLYGYTF	TGTGCCAGCAGCCCGGGACAGCTCTATGGCTACACCTTC
.	15	.	TRBJ1-1	TRBV19	CASSIGTVGPTEAFF	TGTGCCAGTAGTATAGGTACAGTGGGCCCCACTGAAGCTTTCTTT
.	16	.	TRBJ1-4	TRBV7-8	CASSSTPQGTNEKLFF	TGTGCCAGCAGCTCCACCCCACAGGGAACTAATGAAAAACTGTTTTTT
.	16	TRBD2	TRBJ2-3	TRBV13	CASSLGLAGGVDTQYF	TGTGCCAGCAGCTTAGGGCTAGCGGGGGGAGTAGATACGCAGTATTTT
.	11	.	TRBJ1-5	TRBV6-5	CASRENQPQHF	TGTGCCAGCAGGGAGAATCAGCCCCAGCATTTT
once	13	.	TRBJ1-1	TRBV6-5	CASKQGLRTEAFF	TGTGCCAGCAAACAGGGTCTGAGGACTGAAGCTTTCTTT